This TCR beta chain was sequenced during a study of beta chain features in type 1 diabetes. Study outcomes and limitations: In every one of the four CD4+ subsets, TCRB CDR3s were moderately but significantly shorter in Type 1 diabetes patients.

Germline CDR1 ENHRY, CDR2 SYGVKD. The germline V and J ends were trimmed by 0 bases and 6 bases, with 11 bases remaining between them. CDR3 size: 14 residues. Concerning this clone: Its target is unknown.

Expressed TCRB transcripts were sequenced after all isolated RNA was converted to cDNA. Using immunoSEQ multiplex PCR, the repertoire was profiled, and TCRdb retains in-frame clones only, with some absent. The sample has some 160,000 clones, 7% to 9.5% seen once. V gene TRBV10-3 combines with J gene TRBJ2-5; maybe TRBD2 (6 bases). The receptor comes from a woman aged 25 to 39 with type 1 diabetes. Sequencing was done on a sample of central memory CD4+ T cells from blood. The CDR3 bases are TGTGCCATCAGTGAGTCGGGGGGATGGCAGACCCAGTACTTC. Its protein product is CAISESGGWQTQYF.